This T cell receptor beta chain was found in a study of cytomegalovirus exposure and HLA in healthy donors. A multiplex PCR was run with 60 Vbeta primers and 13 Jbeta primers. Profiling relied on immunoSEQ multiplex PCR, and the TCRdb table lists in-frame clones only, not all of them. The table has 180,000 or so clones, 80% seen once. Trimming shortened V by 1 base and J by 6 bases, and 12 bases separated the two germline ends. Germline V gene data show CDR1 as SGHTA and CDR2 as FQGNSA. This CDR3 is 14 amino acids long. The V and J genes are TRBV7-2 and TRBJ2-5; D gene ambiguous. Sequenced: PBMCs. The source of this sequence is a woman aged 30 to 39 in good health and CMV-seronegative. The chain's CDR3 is CASSLDSSWKTQYF. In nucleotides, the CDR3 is TGTGCCAGCAGCTTAGACAGCTCCTGGAAGACCCAGTACTTC.